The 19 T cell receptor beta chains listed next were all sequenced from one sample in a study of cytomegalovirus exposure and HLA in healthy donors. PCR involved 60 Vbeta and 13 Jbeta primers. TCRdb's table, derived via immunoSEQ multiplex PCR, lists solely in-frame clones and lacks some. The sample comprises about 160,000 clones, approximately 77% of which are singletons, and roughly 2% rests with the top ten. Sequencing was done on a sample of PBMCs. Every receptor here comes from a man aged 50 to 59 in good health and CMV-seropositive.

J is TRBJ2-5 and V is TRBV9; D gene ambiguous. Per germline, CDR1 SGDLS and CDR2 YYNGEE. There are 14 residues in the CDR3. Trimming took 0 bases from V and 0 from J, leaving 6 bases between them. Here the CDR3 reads CASSVDSNQETQYF. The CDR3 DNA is TGTGCCAGCAGCGTAGATTCCAACCAAGAGACCCAGTACTTC.

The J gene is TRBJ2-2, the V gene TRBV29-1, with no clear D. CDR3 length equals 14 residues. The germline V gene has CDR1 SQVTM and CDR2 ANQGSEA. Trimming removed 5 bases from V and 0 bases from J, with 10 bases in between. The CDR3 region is CSVPKNSNTGELFF. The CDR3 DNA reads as TGCAGCGTTCCAAAGAACTCGAACACCGGGGAGCTGTTTTTT.

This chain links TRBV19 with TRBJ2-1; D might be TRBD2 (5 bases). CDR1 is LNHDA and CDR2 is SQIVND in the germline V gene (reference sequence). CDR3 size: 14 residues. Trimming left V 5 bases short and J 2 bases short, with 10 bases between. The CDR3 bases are TGTGCCAGTAGTTGGCAGCGGACCTACAATGAGCAGTTCTTC. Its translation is CASSWQRTYNEQFF.

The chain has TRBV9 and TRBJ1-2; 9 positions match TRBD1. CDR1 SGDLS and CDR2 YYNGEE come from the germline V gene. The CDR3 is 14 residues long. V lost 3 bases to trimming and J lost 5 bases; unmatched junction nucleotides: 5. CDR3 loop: CASSAGQGDYGYTF. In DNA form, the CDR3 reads TGTGCCAGCAGCGCGGGACAGGGAGATTATGGCTACACCTTC.

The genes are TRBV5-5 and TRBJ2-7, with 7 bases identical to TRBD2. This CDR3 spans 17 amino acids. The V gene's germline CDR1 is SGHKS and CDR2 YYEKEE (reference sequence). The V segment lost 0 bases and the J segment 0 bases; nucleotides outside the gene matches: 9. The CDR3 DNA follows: TGTGCCAGCAGCTTGGAGGGAGGGCGCCCGAGCTCCTACGAGCAGTACTTC. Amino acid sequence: CASSLEGGRPSSYEQYF.

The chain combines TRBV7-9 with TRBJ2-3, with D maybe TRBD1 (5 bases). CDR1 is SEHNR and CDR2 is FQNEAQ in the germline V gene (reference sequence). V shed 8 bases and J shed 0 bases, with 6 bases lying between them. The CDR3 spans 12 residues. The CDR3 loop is CASGQSTDTQYF. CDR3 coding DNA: TGTGCCAGCGGACAAAGCACAGATACGCAGTATTTT.

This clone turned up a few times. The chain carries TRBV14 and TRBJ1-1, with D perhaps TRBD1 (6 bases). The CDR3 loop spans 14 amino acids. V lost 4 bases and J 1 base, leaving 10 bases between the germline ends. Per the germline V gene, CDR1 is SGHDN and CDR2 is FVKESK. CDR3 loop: CASSPWTANTEAFF. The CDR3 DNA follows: TGTGCCAGCAGCCCCTGGACAGCGAACACTGAAGCTTTCTTT.

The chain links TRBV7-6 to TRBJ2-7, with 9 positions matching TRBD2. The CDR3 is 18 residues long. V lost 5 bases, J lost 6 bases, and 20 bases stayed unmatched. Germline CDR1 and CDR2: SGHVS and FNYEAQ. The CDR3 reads CASSLIGGRGGLYGEQYF. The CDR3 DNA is TGTGCCAGCAGCCTAATTGGTGGGCGGGGGGGTCTCTACGGCGAGCAGTACTTC. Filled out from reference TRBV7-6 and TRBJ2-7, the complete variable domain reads GAGVSQSPRYKVTKRGQDVALRCDPISGHVSLYWYRQALGQGPEFLTYFNYEAQQDKSGLPNDRFSAERPEGSISTLTIQRTEQRDSAMYRCASSLIGGRGGLYGEQYFGPGTRLTVT.

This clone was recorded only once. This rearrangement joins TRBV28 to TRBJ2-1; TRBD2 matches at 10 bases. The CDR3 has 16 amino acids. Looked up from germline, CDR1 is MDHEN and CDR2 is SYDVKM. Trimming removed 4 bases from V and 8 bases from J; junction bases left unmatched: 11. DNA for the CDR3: TGTGCCAGCAGTTCATTAGCGGGGGGTCGGTACTATGAGCAGTTCTTC. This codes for CASSSLAGGRYYEQFF.

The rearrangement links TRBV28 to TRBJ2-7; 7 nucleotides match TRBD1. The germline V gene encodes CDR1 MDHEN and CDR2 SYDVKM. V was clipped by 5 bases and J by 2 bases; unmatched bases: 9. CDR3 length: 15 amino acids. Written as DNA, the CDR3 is TGTGCCAGCAGTCTTCCCACAGGGGTTCCCTACGAGCAGTACTTC. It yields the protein CASSLPTGVPYEQYF.

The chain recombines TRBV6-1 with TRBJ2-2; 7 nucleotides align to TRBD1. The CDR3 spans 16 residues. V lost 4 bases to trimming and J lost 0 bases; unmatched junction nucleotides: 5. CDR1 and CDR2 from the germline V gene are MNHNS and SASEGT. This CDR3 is CASSADRRANTGELFF. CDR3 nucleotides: TGTGCCAGCAGTGCGGACAGGAGAGCGAACACCGGGGAGCTGTTTTTT.

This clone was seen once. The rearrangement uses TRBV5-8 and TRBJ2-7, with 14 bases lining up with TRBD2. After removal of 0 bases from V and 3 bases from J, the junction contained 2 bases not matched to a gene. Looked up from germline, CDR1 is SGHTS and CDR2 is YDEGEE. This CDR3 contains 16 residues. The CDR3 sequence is CASSLGLAGGFYEQYF. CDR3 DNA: TGTGCCAGCAGCTTGGGACTAGCGGGGGGGTTCTACGAGCAGTACTTC.

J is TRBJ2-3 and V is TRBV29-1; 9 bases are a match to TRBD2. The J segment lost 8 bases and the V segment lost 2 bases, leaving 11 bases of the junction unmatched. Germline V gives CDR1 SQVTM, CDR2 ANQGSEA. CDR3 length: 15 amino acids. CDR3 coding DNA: TGCAGCGTTGAATCCGCTAGCGGGGCTTCAGTTACGCAGTATTTT. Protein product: CSVESASGASVTQYF.

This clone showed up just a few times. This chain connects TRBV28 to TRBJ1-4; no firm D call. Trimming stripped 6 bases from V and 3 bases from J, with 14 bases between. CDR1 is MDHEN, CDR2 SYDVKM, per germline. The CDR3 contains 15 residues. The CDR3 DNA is TGTGCCAGCAGACCTCAGAGGGCCTCTAATGAAAAACTGTTTTTT. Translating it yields CASRPQRASNEKLFF.

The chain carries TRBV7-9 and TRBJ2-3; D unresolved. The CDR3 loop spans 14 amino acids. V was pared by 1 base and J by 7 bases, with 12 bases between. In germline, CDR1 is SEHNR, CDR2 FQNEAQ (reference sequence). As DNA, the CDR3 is TGTGCCAGCAGCTTAGTGCCAGATTCAAATACGCAGTATTTT. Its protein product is CASSLVPDSNTQYF.

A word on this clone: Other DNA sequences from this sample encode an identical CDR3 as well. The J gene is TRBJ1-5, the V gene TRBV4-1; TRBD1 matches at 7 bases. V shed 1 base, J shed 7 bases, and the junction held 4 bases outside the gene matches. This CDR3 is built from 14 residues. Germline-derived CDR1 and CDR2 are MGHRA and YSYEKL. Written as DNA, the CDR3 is TGCGCCAGCAGCCAAGGACAGGGCGGGCAGCCCCAGCATTTT. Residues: CASSQGQGGQPQHF.

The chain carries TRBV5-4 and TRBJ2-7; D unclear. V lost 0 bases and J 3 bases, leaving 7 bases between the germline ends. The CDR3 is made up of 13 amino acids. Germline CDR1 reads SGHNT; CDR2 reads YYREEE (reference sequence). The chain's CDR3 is CASSLAGIYEQYF. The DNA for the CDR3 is TGTGCCAGCAGCTTGGCAGGAATCTACGAGCAGTACTTC.

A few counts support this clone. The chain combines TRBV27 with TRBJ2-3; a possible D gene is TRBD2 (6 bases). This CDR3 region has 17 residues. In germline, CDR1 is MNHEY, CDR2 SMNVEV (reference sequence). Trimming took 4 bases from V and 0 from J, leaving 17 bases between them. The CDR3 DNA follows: TGTGCCAGCAGTTCGGAGGGATTGAGGGTTAGCACAGATACGCAGTATTTT. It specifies CASSSEGLRVSTDTQYF.

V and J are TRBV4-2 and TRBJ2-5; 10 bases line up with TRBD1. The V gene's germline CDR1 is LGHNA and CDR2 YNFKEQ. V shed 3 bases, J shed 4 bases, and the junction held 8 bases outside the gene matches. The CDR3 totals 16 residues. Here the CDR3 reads CASSQERQGATETQYF. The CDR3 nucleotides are TGTGCCAGCAGCCAGGAAAGACAGGGGGCAACAGAGACCCAGTACTTC.